The subject of this entry is one T cell receptor (beta chain). This clone is deemed medium-sized (0.01 to 0.1%). Its binding antigen is unknown. The sample holds no much larger clone one base away, and base qualities are not on file. TCRbeta CDR3 regions were amplified from genomic DNA by means of the immunoSEQ Assay, a bias-controlled multiplex PCR. The authors' analysis ran thus. The number of nucleated cells in each sample was estimated from the amplification of reference gene primers within the assay. To quantify the absolute abundance of each unique TCRbeta CDR3 rearrangement, sequence reads were collapsed and filtered. For each sample, productive Simpson clonality was calculated by taking the square root of Simpson's diversity index across productive rearrangements. This immuneACCESS table, as held by TCRdb, lists in-frame sequences with V and J called but not all clones. Of the missing ones, under half trace to an unresolved V gene in checked studies; the others have no known cause. D and trimming come from the DNA, and the V and J calls and clone size come from that table. Recorded for this sample are about 72,000 clones; about nine tenths of them occurred a single time. Roughly 10% of the sample lies in the top ten.

The CDR3, from cysteine to phenylalanine, totals 13 residues. The read is trimmed to its CDR3 DNA, 39 bases read in frame from base 1. After removal of 4 bases from V and 4 bases from J, the junction retains 2 bases not matched to a gene. From a lookup of the germline V gene (reference sequence), CDR1 and CDR2 are SGHNT and YYREEE. The data derive from a study of blood T cell repertoires in COVID-19 (dated by TCRdb to 2020 to 2022). For the wider study: Collaborator samples came from the United States, Italy and Spain and covered acute and convalescent phases of COVID-19. Where available, HLA class I and class II types were taken from metadata supplied by the sample provider and were not determined by assay-based typing. Samples were obtained from the ongoing ImmuneRACE study (first 160 participants) and from 1,254 subjects provided by 6 global collaborators. The prospective study material was composed of cDNA or gDNA derived from T cells, B-cell-depleted T cells, or PBMCs. The repertoires were released in a freely available public database meant as a resource for research on the immune response to SARS-CoV-2. Sample metadata almost always included a de-identified subject ID, COVID-19 status, age in years and sex. The dataset comprised deeply sampled blood TCRbeta repertoires from subjects exposed to, actively infected with, or recovered from COVID-19.

The collaborating institutions used their own protocols to collect whole blood in K2EDTA tubes. Collaborator samples were shipped for TCRbeta analysis as frozen whole blood, isolated PBMCs, or DNA extracted from either sample type. The paper's findings and limits, for the study overall: The amount of clinical and demographic metadata varied by source and participant and was provided uncurated.

Sequencing input: peripheral blood. This sequence was found in a man between 70 and 80 years old with active or convalescent COVID-19. In this chain, TRBV5-4 is recombined with TRBJ1-1, and 9 bases in between align with TRBD1. The sequence in DNA is TGTGCCAGCAGCCCGGACAGGGGCACTGAAGCTTTCTTT. This is translated as CASSPDRGTEAFF. Reference TRBV5-4 and TRBJ1-1 genes cover what lies past the CDR3, so the full variable domain is ETGVTQSPTHLIKTRGQQVTLRCSSQSGHNTVSWYQQALGQGPQFIFQYYREEENGRGNFPPRFSGLQFPNYSSELNVNALELDDSALYLCASSPDRGTEAFFGQGTRLTVV.